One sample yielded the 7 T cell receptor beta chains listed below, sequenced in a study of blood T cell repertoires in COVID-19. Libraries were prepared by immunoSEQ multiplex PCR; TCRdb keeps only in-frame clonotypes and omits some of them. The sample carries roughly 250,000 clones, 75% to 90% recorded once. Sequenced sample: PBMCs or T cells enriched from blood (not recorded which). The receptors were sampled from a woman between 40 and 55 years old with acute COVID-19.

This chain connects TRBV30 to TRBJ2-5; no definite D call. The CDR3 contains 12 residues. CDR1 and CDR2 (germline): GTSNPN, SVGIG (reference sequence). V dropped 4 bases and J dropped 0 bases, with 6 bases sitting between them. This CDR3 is CAWTSNQETQYF. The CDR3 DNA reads TGTGCCTGGACATCTAACCAAGAGACCCAGTACTTC.

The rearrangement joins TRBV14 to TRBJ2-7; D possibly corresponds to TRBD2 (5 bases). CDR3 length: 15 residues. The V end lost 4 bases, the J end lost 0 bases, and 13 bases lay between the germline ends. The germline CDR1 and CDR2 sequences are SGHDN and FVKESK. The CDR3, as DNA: TGTGCCAGCAGCCCCCAGAAGCGGCCCTCCTACGAGCAGTACTTC. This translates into CASSPQKRPSYEQYF.

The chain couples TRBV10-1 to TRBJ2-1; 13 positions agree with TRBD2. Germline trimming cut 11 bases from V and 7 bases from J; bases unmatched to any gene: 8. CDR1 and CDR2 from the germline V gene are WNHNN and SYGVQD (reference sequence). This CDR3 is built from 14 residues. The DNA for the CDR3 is TGCGCCGGACCACTAGCGGGAGGGCCGAATGAGCAGTTCTTC. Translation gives CAGPLAGGPNEQFF.

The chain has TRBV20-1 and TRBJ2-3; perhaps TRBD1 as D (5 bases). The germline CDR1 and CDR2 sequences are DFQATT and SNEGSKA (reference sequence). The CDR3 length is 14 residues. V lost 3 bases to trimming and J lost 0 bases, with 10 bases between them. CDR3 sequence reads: CSASEWGSTDTQYF. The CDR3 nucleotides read TGCAGTGCTAGTGAGTGGGGCAGCACAGATACGCAGTATTTT.

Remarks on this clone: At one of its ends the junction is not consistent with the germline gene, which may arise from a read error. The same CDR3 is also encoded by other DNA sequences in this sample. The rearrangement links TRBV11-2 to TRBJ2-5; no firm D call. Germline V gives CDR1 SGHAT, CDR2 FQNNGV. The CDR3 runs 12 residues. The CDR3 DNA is TGTGCCAGTCAAAAGTCGGGTGAGACTCAGTACTTC. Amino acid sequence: CASQKSGETQYF.

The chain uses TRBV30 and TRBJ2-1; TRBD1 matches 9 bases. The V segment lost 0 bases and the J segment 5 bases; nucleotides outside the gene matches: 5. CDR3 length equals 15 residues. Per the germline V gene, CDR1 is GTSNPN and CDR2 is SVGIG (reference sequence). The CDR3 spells CAWSVGQGGHNEQFF. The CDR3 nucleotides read TGTGCCTGGAGTGTGGGACAGGGCGGGCACAATGAGCAGTTCTTC. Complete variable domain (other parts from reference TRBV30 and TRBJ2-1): SQTIHQWPATLVQPVGSPLSLECTVEGTSNPNLYWYRQAAGRGLQLLFYSVGIGQISSEVPQNLSASRPQDRQFILSSKKLLLSDSGFYLCAWSVGQGGHNEQFFGPGTRLTVL.

In DNA, the CDR3 is TGTGCCAGCAGCTGGGGACAAGCCTACGAGCAGTACTTC. Protein sequence: CASSWGQAYEQYF. This rearrangement joins TRBV11-1 to TRBJ2-7; TRBD1 might be the D (6 bases). Looked up from germline, CDR1 is SGHAT and CDR2 is FQDESV (reference sequence). V lost 4 bases to trimming and J lost 2 bases, with 9 bases between them. This CDR3 has 13 residues.